This T cell receptor (beta chain) was identified in a study of shared clonotypes between healthy human individuals (dated by TCRdb to about 2020). Turning to the overall study: The cohort included three men and a couple of women between 18 and 49 years of age. For each donor, CD4 naive and CD4 memory were each given three plates, CD8 naive was given two plates, and CD8 memory was given one plate. To estimate repertoire size and how much clonotype sharing occurs between individuals, the study deeply sequenced the blood TCR repertoires of about five healthy adults. Different laboratories and diverse techniques were used to prepare libraries and sequence TCR repertoires, to increase sequencing depth and limit assay-specific biases. Each donor's leukapheresis produced roughly between roughly 0.85 and 10 billion PBMCs.

CD8 naive samples were obtained by positive selection for CCR7 among CD45RO-negative cells, yielding a CD45RA+CCR7+ population from which TemRA cells were excluded. Donors were healthy HIV-negative adults with no recently reported acute infections or vaccinations. All donors were Caucasian adults living in Nashville, Tennessee, USA. Blood was obtained by leukapheresis, after which PBMCs were separated by Ficoll-Histopaque density gradient centrifugation and cryopreserved in liquid nitrogen vapor phase. Analytical flow cytometry was used to check the purity and quantity of each magnetically sorted T cell population. Each sorted fraction had its genomic DNA isolated and then quantified by UV absorbance on a Nanodrop 2000c. CDR1 and CDR2 are read off the germline V gene as SGHAT and FQNNGV. From the cysteine through the phenylalanine, the CDR3 covers 12 amino acids. The entry retains the CDR3 DNA only, 36 bases that are in frame from base 1. Relative to germline, V is 4 bases shorter and J is 7 bases shorter, with 7 bases between their ends.

On the study overall, not on this receptor specifically: The genetic and exposure-history diversity represented was limited by the small number of donors. Larger estimated clonotype richness was generally found for naive subsets than for memory subsets. Incomplete sequencing was indicated by rarefaction of sorted-subset datasets, despite the large sequencing depth. Clonotypes shared by all four sorted-subset donors showed higher generation probabilities than non-shared clonotypes. Approximately 5% of naive CD4, 3% to 3.5% of naive CD8, about 2.1% of memory CD4, and about 0.4% of memory CD8 clonotypes were shared across several donors. Only blood was sampled, and tissue TCR repertoires likely differ from those in blood. Based on pairwise subsampling, the degree of clonotype sharing among donors was expected to be affected by sequencing depth.

In the case of this clone: The clone's antigen remains unknown. Base-call qualities are not available, and no considerably larger clone is one nucleotide away.

TCR CDR3 regions were amplified from genomic DNA by multiplex PCR using the deep immunoSEQ assay. Extracted genomic DNA from each cell subset was distributed evenly across all wells of several immunoSEQ 96-well plates, and each plate was treated as a replicate. For sorted subsets, each replicate PCR was loaded with about 200 ng genomic DNA, equivalent to approximately 33,000 T cell genomes. Purified libraries were measured with a Qubit 3.0 fluorometer, size-checked on a Bioanalyzer 2100, and measured again with the KAPA Library Quantification kit. Every immunoSEQ 96-well plate was sequenced on a separate single-read 150-cycle Illumina NextSeq 550 flow cell. Per the original workflow: The immunoSEQ output contained only junctional sequences without quality scores, so filtering could not match that applied to full-length reads. To assign V/J genes and CDR3, sequences were annotated using PyIR, a Python wrapper for IgBLAST v1.9, with IMGT germline references. Reads with weak V/J assignments (E-value above 1e-6), missing CDR3, stop codons, out-of-frame junctions, or ambiguous translated residues were removed. V3J clonotypes were defined by identical inferred V gene, J gene, and CDR3 amino acid sequence. Percentage overlap between repertoires was calculated by dividing the number of shared unique clonotypes by the size of the smaller repertoire. Richness of each repertoire was evaluated using RTK rarefaction, the Chao1 estimator, and Recon v2.1 estimates of unobserved clonotypes. Generation probabilities were computed with OLGA for all TCRbeta clonotypes obtained by the gDNA method from a handful of donors. TCRdb carries this immuneACCESS record with in-frame sequences only. Its versions omit some clonotypes, under half of them owing to an unresolved V gene in the studies checked, with the rest unexplained. The D gene and trimming were derived from the DNA, and the V and J assignments and clone size from that table. The sample yields about 2.1 million clones; 90% to 95% were counted once. The ten biggest clones cover around 1.7% of the sample.

Sequences were obtained from naive CD8+ T cells from PBMCs. The cell subset or site label, as the study defines it: CD45RA+CCR7+. This TCR came from a man between 18 and 35 years old in good health. Some clones in this sample may be carry-over from other donors' samples. The chain joins TRBV11-2 to TRBJ2-2; the D gene cannot be named for sure. The CDR3 protein is CASSWAGGELFF. The nucleotide sequence is TGTGCCAGCAGCTGGGCTGGCGGGGAGCTGTTTTTT.